Shown below are 22 T cell receptor beta chains from a single sample sequenced in a study of PD-L1 blockade in urothelial cancer. TCRdb's copy holds only in-frame clones and misses some; the assay was immunoSEQ multiplex PCR. Among roughly 41,000 clones, 82% were seen once, and the ten largest hold less than 20%. This specimen consisted of PBMCs, obtained around atezolizumab (anti-PD-L1) treatment. Receptors were obtained from a man in his sixties with urothelial cancer.

The V call is TRBV6-1, the J call TRBJ2-7; D is uncertain. Per the germline V gene, CDR1 is MNHNS and CDR2 is SASEGT. With 5 bases removed from V and 2 bases from J, the gap between germline ends came to 7 bases. CDR3 length: 12 amino acids. In DNA form, the CDR3 reads TGTGCCAGCAGTTCAGGCCCCTACGAGCAGTACTTC. This sequence encodes CASSSGPYEQYF.

The CDR3 DNA reads TGTGCCTGGAGGGGCACAGAGGGACAGGCCTACGAGCAGTACTTC. This translates into CAWRGTEGQAYEQYF. The chain carries TRBV30 and TRBJ2-7; 8 bases align to TRBD1. The germline CDR1 and CDR2 sequences are GTSNPN and SVGIG (reference sequence). V trimming: 3 bases; J trimming: 2 bases; junction bases outside the gene matches: 9. The CDR3 runs 15 residues.

This clone appeared once. This chain joins TRBV5-1 and TRBJ2-6; possibly TRBD1 for D (6 bases). V was shortened by 0 bases and J by 0 bases, with 13 bases between the two germline ends. The germline V gene encodes CDR1 SGHRS and CDR2 YFSETQ. This CDR3 comprises 18 residues. CDR3: CASSLVTRGSSGANVLTF. CDR3 coding DNA: TGCGCCAGCAGCTTGGTGACCAGGGGAAGCTCTGGGGCCAACGTCCTGACTTTC.

On this clone itself: Additional DNA sequences in this sample encode the identical CDR3. The chain uses TRBV9 and TRBJ1-5; no firm D call. V shed 3 bases and J shed 4 bases, with 11 bases lying between them. This CDR3 has 14 residues. Per germline, CDR1 SGDLS and CDR2 YYNGEE. In DNA, the CDR3 is TGTGCCAGCAGCGCAGGAGGAGGGAATCAGCCCCAGCATTTT. Its protein product is CASSAGGGNQPQHF.

J is TRBJ2-5 and V is TRBV18; TRBD1 might be the D (5 bases). Germline CDR1 is KGHSH and CDR2 is LQKENI. Between the trimmed V and J ends, which lost 6 bases and 0 bases, there was a span of 11 bases. The length of the CDR3 is 14 residues. CDR3 protein: CASSSTAHQETQYF. CDR3 bases: TGTGCCAGCTCCTCGACAGCACACCAAGAGACCCAGTACTTC.

V is TRBV5-1 and J is TRBJ1-3; unclear D gene. Germline V CDR1 and CDR2: SGHRS, YFSETQ. The V end was cut by 2 bases, the J end by 3 bases, with 9 bases between. The CDR3 spans 14 residues. In DNA form, the CDR3 reads TGCGCCAGCAGCTTAGAGGTCTTTGGAAACACCATATATTTT. This codes for CASSLEVFGNTIYF.

V gene TRBV30 combines with J gene TRBJ1-1, with D perhaps matching TRBD1 (5 bases). CDR3 size: 13 residues. V was shortened by 2 bases and J by 5 bases, with 12 bases between the two germline ends. Per the germline V gene, CDR1 is GTSNPN and CDR2 is SVGIG (reference sequence). The CDR3 region is CAWSRNRNTEAFF. The CDR3 bases are TGTGCCTGGAGTCGGAACAGGAATACTGAAGCTTTCTTT.

This sequence joins TRBV14 and TRBJ2-3, with a tentative D call TRBD2 (5 bases). Trimming shortened V by 5 bases and J by 1 base, and 10 bases separated the two germline ends. CDR1 SGHDN and CDR2 FVKESK come from the germline V gene. The CDR3 contains 14 residues. CDR3 bases: TGTGCCAGCAGCGAGGGAGAACGCACAGATACGCAGTATTTT. Its protein product is CASSEGERTDTQYF. Drawing the rest from reference TRBV14 and TRBJ2-3, the complete variable domain is EAGVTQFPSHSVIEKGQTVTLRCDPISGHDNLYWYRRVMGKEIKFLLHFVKESKQDESGMPNNRFLAERTGGTYSTLKVQPAELEDSGVYFCASSEGERTDTQYFGPGTRLTVL.

This chain joins TRBV2 and TRBJ1-4, with 9 bases fitting TRBD1. This CDR3 comprises 19 residues. Germline V gene lookup returns CDR1 SNHLY and CDR2 FYNNEI. V shed 3 bases and J 0 bases; nucleotides not matched to a gene: 11. CDR3 protein: CASSEGFDRGTATNEKLFF. CDR3 nucleotide sequence: TGTGCCAGCAGTGAGGGGTTCGACAGGGGGACCGCAACTAATGAAAAACTGTTTTTT.

The V call is TRBV6-4, the J call TRBJ1-4; maybe TRBD1 (6 bases). CDR1 is MRHNA and CDR2 is SNTAGT in the germline V gene. V was pared by 2 bases and J by 1 base, with 11 bases between. The CDR3 has 16 amino acids. CDR3 coding DNA: TGTGCCAGCAGTGACCGGACAGAGTTAACTAATGAAAAACTGTTTTTT. Protein product: CASSDRTELTNEKLFF.

The J gene is TRBJ1-6, the V gene TRBV28; D is unclear. The ends were cut back, 5 bases at V and 0 bases at J, with 11 bases in the middle. This CDR3 region has 16 residues. The V gene's germline CDR1 is MDHEN and CDR2 SYDVKM. The CDR3 protein is CASSPLRSSYNSPLHF. The CDR3 DNA reads TGTGCCAGCAGTCCCCTTCGCAGCTCCTATAATTCACCCCTCCACTTT.

The rearrangement uses TRBV6-1 and TRBJ1-2; perhaps TRBD1 as D (5 bases). CDR3 length: 15 amino acids. The V end was cut by 4 bases, the J end by 4 bases, with 16 bases between. Germline lookup yields CDR1 MNHNS and CDR2 SASEGT. The CDR3 nucleotides read TGTGCCAGCAGTGTAAACGGGCTTAGGGGCTATGGCTACACCTTC. As protein: CASSVNGLRGYGYTF.

The chain is built from TRBV7-2 and TRBJ1-6, with TRBD1 matching over 8 bases. The J segment lost 11 bases and the V segment lost 5 bases, leaving 8 bases of the junction unmatched. This CDR3 contains 14 residues. In germline, CDR1 is SGHTA, CDR2 FQGNSA. The CDR3 nucleotides read TGTGCCAGCAGCCCACAGAACAGGGGGACACCCCTCCACTTT. Encoded protein: CASSPQNRGTPLHF.

With regard to this clone: The same CDR3 can be traced to other DNA sequences in this sample. The chain is built from TRBV28 and TRBJ1-1; D unresolved. The germline V and J ends were trimmed by 4 bases and 0 bases, with 3 bases remaining between them. Germline CDR1 MDHEN, CDR2 SYDVKM. The CDR3 consists of 12 residues. CDR3 sequence reads: CASSSVNTEAFF. CDR3 coding DNA: TGTGCCAGCAGTTCGGTGAACACTGAAGCTTTCTTT.

The chain recombines TRBV28 with TRBJ1-5; D possibly corresponds to TRBD1 (5 bases). The CDR3 consists of 16 residues. From germline, CDR1 is MDHEN and CDR2 SYDVKM. V gave up 6 bases and J gave up 0 bases, with 15 bases separating them. In DNA, the CDR3 is TGTGCCAGCAGGGTGTACAGGTTTCCTAGCAATCAGCCCCAGCATTTT. As protein: CASRVYRFPSNQPQHF.

In this sample, this clone turned up a few times. The CDR3 DNA reads as TGCGCCAGCAGCTTGCTACCAGGGGAGCCCCAAGAGACCCAGTACTTC. Translation gives CASSLLPGEPQETQYF. The chain links TRBV5-1 to TRBJ2-5; a possible D gene is TRBD1 (6 bases). V dropped 1 base and J dropped 1 base, with 14 bases sitting between them. The length of the CDR3 is 16 residues. Germline CDR1 and CDR2: SGHRS and YFSETQ.

This rearrangement joins TRBV6-1 to TRBJ1-3; a possible D gene is TRBD1 (6 bases). The CDR3 runs to 15 residues. Trimming shortened V by 5 bases and J by 4 bases, and 15 bases separated the two germline ends. The germline gives CDR1 MNHNS, CDR2 SASEGT. As DNA, the CDR3 is TGTGCCAGCAGTCTACAGGGATCTTTCGGAAACACCATATATTTT. Its translation is CASSLQGSFGNTIYF.

The CDR3 protein is CASSLGQGISGANVLTF. In DNA, the CDR3 is TGTGCCAGCAGCTTGGGACAGGGGATCTCTGGGGCCAACGTCCTGACTTTC. The rearrangement joins TRBV5-8 to TRBJ2-6, with 8 bases aligning to TRBD1. This CDR3 is 17 amino acids long. With V trimmed by 0 bases and J by 0 bases, 2 bases remained unmatched. The germline CDR1 and CDR2 sequences are SGHTS and YDEGEE.

The rearrangement joins TRBV5-1 to TRBJ1-1, with a tentative D call TRBD1 (6 bases). V lost 4 bases, J lost 6 bases, and 19 bases lay in between. Germline V gene data show CDR1 as SGHRS and CDR2 as YFSETQ. This CDR3 spans 15 amino acids. The CDR3 bases are TGCGCCAGCAGCCTGGGAGGACAGAAAAGCGCTGAAGCTTTCTTT. Its protein product is CASSLGGQKSAEAFF.

The gene calls are TRBV5-4 and TRBJ2-3, with 10 bases identical to TRBD2. This CDR3 comprises 16 residues. The junction had 8 bases not matched to a gene; V was cut back by 3 bases and J by 4 bases. Germline V gene data show CDR1 as SGHNT and CDR2 as YYREEE (reference sequence). The CDR3 DNA reads as TGTGCCAGCAGCTCGATAGCGGGGGGCTTGTCAGATACGCAGTATTTT. As protein: CASSSIAGGLSDTQYF.

This chain links TRBV2 with TRBJ1-5; TRBD1 might be the D (6 bases). The CDR3 is 14 residues long. With 6 bases removed from V and 1 base from J, the gap between germline ends came to 10 bases. Germline loops: CDR1 SNHLY, CDR2 FYNNEI. CDR3 DNA: TGTGCCAGCAGCCTACAGGGAAGCAATCAGCCCCAGCATTTT. As protein: CASSLQGSNQPQHF.

J is TRBJ2-5 and V is TRBV9; 10 bases are a match to TRBD1. The germline CDR1 and CDR2 sequences are SGDLS and YYNGEE. V lost 0 bases and J lost 3; bases outside the gene matches: 2. CDR3 length equals 15 residues. The CDR3, as DNA: TGTGCCAGCAGCGTAGAAGGGACAGGGGAAGAGACCCAGTACTTC. The encoded protein is CASSVEGTGEETQYF. Looking up the rest from reference TRBV9 and TRBJ2-5 gives the full variable domain: DSGVTQTPKHLITATGQRVTLRCSPRSGDLSVYWYQQSLDQGLQFLIQYYNGEERAKGNILERFSAQQFPDLHSELNLSSLELGDSALYFCASSVEGTGEETQYFGPGTRLLVL.